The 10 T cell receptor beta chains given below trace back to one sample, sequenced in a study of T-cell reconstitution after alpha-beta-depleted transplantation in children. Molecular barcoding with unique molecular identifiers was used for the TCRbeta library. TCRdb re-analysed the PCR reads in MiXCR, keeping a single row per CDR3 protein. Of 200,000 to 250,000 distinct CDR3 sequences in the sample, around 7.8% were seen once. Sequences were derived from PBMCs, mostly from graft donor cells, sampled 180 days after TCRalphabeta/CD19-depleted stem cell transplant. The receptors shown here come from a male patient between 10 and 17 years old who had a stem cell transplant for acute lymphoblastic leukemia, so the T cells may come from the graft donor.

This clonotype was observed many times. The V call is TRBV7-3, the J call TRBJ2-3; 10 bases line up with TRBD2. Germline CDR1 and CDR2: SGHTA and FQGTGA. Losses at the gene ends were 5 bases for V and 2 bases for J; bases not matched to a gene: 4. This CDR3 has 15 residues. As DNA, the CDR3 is TGTGCCAGCAGCACCGGACTAGCGGTCACAGATACGCAGTATTTT. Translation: CASSTGLAVTDTQYF.

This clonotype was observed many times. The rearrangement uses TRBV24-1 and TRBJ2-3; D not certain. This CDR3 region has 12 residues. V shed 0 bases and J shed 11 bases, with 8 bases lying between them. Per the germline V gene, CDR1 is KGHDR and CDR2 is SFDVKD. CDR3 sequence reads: CATSDLKMLQYF. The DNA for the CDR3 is TGTGCCACCAGTGATTTGAAGATGCTGCAGTATTTT.

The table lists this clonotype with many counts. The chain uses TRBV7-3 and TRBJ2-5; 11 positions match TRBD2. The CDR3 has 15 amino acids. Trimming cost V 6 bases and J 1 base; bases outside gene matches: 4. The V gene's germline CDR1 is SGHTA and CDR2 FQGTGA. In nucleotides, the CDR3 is TGTGCCAGCAGTCCAGGGACTAGCGGCCAAGAGACCCAGTACTTC. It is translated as CASSPGTSGQETQYF.

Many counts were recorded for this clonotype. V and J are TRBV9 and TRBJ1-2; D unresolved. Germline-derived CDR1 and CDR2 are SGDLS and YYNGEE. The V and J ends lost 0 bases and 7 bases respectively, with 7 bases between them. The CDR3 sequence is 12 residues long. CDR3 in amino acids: CASSVGTSGYTF. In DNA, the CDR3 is TGTGCCAGCAGCGTAGGGACTAGTGGCTACACCTTC.

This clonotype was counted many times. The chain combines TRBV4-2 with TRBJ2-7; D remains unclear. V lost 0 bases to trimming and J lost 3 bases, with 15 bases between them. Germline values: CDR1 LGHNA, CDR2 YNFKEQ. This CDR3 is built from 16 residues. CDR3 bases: TGTGCCAGCAGCCAAGATGAAAAGTGGGGTTTCTACGAGCAGTACTTC. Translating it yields CASSQDEKWGFYEQYF.

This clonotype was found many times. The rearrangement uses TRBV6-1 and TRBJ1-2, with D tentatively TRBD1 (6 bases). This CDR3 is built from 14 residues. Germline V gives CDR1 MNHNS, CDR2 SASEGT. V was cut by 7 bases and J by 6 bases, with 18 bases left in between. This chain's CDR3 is CASNRAGDKDGYTF. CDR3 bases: TGTGCCAGCAATCGCGCAGGGGATAAGGATGGCTACACCTTC.

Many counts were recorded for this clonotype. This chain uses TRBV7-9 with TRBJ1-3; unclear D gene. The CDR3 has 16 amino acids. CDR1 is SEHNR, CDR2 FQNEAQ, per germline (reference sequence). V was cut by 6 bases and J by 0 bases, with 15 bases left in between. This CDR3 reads CASRVPGGDSGNTIYF. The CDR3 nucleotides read TGTGCCAGCAGGGTACCAGGAGGAGACTCTGGAAACACCATATATTTT.

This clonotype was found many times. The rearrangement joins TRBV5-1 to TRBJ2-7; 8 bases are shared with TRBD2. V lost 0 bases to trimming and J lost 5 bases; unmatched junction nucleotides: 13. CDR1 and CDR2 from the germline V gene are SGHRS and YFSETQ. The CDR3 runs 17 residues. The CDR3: CASSLANQREKSDEQYF. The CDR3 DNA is TGCGCCAGCAGCTTGGCCAACCAGCGGGAGAAGTCAGACGAGCAGTACTTC.

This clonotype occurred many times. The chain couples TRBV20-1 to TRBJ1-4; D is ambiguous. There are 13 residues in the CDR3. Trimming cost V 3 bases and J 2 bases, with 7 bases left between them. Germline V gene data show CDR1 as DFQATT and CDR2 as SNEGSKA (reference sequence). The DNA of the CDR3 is TGCAGTGCTAGGTCCGGGACTAATGAAAAACTGTTTTTT. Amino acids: CSARSGTNEKLFF.

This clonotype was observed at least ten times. The CDR3 nucleotides are TGCAGTGCTTCCGGGACAGGTCAAGAGACCCAGTACTTC. Its protein is CSASGTGQETQYF. This chain joins TRBV20-1 and TRBJ2-5, with TRBD1 matching over 8 bases. The CDR3 has 13 residues. Unmatched junction bases numbered 4, after V lost 5 bases and J lost 2 bases. The germline CDR1 and CDR2 sequences are DFQATT and SNEGSKA (reference sequence).